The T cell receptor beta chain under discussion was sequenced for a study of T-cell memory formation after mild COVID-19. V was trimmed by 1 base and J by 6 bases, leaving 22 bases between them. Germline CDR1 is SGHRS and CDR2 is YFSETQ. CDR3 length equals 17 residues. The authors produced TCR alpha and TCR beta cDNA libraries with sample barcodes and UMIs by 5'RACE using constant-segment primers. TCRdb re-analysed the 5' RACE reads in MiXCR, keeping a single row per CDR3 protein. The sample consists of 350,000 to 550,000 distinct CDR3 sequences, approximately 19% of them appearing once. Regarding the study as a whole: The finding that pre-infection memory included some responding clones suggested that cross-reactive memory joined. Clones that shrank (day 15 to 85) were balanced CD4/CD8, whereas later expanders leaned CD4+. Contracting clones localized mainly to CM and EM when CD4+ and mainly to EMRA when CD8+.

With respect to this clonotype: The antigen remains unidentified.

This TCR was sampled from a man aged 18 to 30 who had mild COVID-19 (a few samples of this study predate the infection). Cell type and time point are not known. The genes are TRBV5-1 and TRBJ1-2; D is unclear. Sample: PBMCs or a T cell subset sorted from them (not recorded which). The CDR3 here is CASSLRRNTGDTHGYTF. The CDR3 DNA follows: TGCGCCAGCAGCTTGAGAAGGAATACCGGAGACACCCATGGCTACACCTTC.